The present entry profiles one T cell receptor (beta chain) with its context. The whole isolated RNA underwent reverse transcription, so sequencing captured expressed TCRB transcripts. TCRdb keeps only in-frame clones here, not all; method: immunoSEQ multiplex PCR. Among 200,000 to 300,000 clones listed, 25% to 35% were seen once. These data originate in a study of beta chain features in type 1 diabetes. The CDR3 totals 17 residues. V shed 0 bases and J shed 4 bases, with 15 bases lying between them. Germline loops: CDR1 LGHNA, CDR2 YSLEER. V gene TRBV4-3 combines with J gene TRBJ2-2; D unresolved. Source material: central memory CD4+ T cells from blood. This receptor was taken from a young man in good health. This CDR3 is CASSQEPGVAGTGELFF. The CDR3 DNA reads TGCGCCAGCAGCCAAGAACCCGGAGTAGCTGGCACCGGGGAGCTGTTTTTT.